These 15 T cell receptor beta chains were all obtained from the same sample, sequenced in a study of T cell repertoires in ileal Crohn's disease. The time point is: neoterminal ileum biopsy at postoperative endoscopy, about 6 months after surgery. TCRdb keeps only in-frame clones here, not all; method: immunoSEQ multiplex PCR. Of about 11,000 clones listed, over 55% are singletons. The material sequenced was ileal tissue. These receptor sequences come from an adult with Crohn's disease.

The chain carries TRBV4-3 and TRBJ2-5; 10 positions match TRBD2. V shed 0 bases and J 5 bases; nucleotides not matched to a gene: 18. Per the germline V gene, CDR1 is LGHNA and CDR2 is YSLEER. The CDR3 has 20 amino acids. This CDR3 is CASSQDSASGRVGGGETQYF. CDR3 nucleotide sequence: TGCGCCAGCAGCCAAGATTCGGCTAGCGGGAGAGTGGGGGGCGGGGAGACCCAGTACTTC.

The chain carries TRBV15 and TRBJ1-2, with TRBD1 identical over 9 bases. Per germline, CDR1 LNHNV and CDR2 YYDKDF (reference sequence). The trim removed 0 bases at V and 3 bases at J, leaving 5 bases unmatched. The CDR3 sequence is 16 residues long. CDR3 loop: CATSRERDRADYGYTF. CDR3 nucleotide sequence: TGTGCCACCAGCAGAGAAAGGGACAGGGCAGACTATGGCTACACCTTC.

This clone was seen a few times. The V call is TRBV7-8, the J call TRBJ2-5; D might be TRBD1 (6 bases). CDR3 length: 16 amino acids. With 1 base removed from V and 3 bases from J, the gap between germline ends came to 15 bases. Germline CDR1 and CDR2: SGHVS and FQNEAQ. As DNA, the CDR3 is TGTGCCAGCAGCTTAGTGAAACGTGGGGGCAAAGAGACCCAGTACTTC. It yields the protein CASSLVKRGGKETQYF.

CDR3 residues: CASSEGTSKPFF. As DNA, the CDR3 is TGTGCCAGCAGTGAGGGGACTAGTAAGCCGTTCTTC. The V call is TRBV6-5, the J call TRBJ2-1; 8 positions match TRBD2. CDR1 and CDR2 from the germline V gene are MNHEY and SVGAGI. This CDR3 region has 12 residues. The V gene end was trimmed by 5 bases and the J gene end by 15 bases; junction bases not matched to a gene: 9.

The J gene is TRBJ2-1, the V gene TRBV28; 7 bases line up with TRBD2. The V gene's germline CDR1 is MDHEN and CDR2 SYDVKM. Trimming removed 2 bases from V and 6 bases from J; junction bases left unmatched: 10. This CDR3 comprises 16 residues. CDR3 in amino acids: CASSLEAVLASNEQFF. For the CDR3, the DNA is TGTGCCAGCAGTTTAGAGGCGGTACTAGCGAGCAATGAGCAGTTCTTC.

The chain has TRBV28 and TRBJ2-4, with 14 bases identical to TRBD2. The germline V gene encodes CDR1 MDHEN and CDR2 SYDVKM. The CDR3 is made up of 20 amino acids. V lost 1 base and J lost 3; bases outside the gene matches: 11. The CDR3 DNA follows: TGTGCCAGCAGTTTATACGGGGGACTAGCGGGAGCCCAGAGCAAAAACATTCAGTACTTC. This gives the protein CASSLYGGLAGAQSKNIQYF.

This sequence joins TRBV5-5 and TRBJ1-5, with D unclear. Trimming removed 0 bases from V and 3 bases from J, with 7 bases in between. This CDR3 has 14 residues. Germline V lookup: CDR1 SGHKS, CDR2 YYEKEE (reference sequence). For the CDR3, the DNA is TGTGCCAGCAGCTTGGGAGGCAACAATCAGCCCCAGCATTTT. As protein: CASSLGGNNQPQHF.

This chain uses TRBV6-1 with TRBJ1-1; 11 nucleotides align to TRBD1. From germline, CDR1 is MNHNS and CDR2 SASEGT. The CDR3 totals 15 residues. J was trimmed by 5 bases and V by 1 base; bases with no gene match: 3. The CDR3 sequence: CASSEDRDRGTEAFF. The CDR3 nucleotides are TGTGCCAGCAGTGAAGACCGGGACAGGGGGACTGAAGCTTTCTTT.

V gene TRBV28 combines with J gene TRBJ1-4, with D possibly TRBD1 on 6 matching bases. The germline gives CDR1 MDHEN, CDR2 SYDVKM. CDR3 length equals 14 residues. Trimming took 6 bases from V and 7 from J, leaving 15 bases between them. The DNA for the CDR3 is TGTGCCAGCAGAAAGGGACACTACGGTGAAAAACTGTTTTTT. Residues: CASRKGHYGEKLFF.

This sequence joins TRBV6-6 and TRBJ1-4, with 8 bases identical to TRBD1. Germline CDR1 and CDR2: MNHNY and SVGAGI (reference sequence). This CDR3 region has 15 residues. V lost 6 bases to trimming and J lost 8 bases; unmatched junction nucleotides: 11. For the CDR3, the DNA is TGTGCCAGCAGCCCCCAGGGGGCTCGGTTGGAAAAACTGTTTTTT. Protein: CASSPQGARLEKLFF.

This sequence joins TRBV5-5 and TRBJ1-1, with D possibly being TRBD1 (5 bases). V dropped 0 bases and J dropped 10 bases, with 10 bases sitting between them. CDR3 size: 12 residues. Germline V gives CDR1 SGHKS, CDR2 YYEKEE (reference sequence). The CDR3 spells CASSLAGRAAFF. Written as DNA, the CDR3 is TGTGCCAGCAGCTTGGCGGGCAGGGCAGCTTTCTTT.

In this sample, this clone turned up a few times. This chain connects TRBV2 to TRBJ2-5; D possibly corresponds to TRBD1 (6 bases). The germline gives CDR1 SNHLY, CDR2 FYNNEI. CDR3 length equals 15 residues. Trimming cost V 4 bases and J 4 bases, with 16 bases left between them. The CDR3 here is CASSVLLGARETQYF. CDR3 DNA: TGTGCCAGCAGTGTTTTGCTGGGGGCCAGAGAGACCCAGTACTTC.

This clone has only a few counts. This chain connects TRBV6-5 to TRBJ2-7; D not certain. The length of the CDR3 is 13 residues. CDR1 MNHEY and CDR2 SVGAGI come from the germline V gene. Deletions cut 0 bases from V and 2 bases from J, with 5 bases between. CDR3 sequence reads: CASSYSQAYEQYF. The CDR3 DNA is TGTGCCAGCAGTTACTCGCAGGCCTACGAGCAGTACTTC.

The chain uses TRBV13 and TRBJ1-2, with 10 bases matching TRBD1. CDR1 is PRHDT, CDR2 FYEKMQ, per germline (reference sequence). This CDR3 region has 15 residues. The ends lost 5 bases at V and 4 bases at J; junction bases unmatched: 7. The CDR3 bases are TGTGCCAGCAGCCCCGGGACAGGGGCAGGCTATGGCTACACCTTC. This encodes CASSPGTGAGYGYTF.

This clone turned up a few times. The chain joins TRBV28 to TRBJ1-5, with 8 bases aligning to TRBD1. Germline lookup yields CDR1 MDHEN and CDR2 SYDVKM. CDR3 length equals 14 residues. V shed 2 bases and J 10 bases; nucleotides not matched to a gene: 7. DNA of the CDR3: TGTGCCAGCAGTTTACTCTCCGGGACAGGCCCCCAGCATTTT. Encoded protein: CASSLLSGTGPQHF. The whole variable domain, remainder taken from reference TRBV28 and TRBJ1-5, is DVKVTQSSRYLVKRTGEKVFLECVQDMDHENMFWYRQDPGLGLRLIYFSYDVKMKEKGDIPEGYSVSREKKERFSLILESASTNQTSMYLCASSLLSGTGPQHFGDGTRLSIL.